This paragraph covers one T cell receptor (beta chain) sequence. The antigen is unknown. Trimming took 2 bases from V and 1 from J; bases not matched to a gene: 2. Germline V gene lookup returns CDR1 SGHDT and CDR2 YYEEEE. This CDR3 is built from 16 residues. This record belongs to a study of cytomegalovirus exposure and HLA in healthy donors. Study results and limitations: Researchers counted roughly 160 TCR beta chains as cytomegalovirus-associated. According to reports, the classifier identified cytomegalovirus status with high specificity and sensitivity. V- and J-gene trimming of TCR beta was linked (in a later analysis) to a missense DCLRE1C variant.

The PCR had 60 Vbeta and 13 Jbeta primers. TCRdb keeps only in-frame clones here, not all; method: immunoSEQ multiplex PCR. The repertoire has about 180,000 clones, 70% to 85% of them found once; the top ten carry around 1.5%. Healthy bone marrow donors made up the donors. This clonotype originated in a man aged 18 to 30 in good health and CMV-seronegative. The chain has TRBV5-6 and TRBJ2-4; 11 bases map to TRBD2. Sequenced sample: PBMCs. CDR3 in amino acids: CASSFASGGAKNIQYF. The CDR3 nucleotides are TGTGCCAGCAGCTTTGCTAGCGGGGGGGCCAAAAACATTCAGTACTTC.